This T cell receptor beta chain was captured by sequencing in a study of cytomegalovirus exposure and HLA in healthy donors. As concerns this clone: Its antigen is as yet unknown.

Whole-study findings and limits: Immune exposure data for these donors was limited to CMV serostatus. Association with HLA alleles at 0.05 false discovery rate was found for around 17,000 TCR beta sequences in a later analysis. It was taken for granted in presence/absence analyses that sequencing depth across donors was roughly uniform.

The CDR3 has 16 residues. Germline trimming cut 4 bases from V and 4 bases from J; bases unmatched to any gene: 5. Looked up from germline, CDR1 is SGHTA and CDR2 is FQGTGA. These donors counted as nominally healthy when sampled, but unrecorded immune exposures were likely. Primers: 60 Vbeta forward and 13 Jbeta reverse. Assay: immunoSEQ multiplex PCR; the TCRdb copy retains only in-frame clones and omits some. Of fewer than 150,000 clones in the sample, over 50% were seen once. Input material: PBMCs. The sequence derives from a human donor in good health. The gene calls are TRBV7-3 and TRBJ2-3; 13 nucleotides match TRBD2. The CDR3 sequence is CASSSQGTSGADTQYF. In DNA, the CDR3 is TGTGCCAGCAGCTCCCAAGGGACTAGCGGGGCAGATACGCAGTATTTT.